This T cell receptor beta chain was found in a study of OX40 agonist ivuxolimab in advanced cancers. Looking at the study overall: Ivuxolimab, an antibody that agonizes OX40 (CD134), was administered to the patients. Prior anti-PD-1, anti-PD-L1 or anti-CTLA-4 therapy was allowed; less than 45% had some.

In regard to this clone: The antigen remains unidentified.

This CDR3 contains 13 residues. With 5 bases removed from V and 3 bases from J, the gap between germline ends came to 10 bases. Germline values: CDR1 SEHNR, CDR2 FQNEAQ (reference sequence). Findings and caveats of the study: A proportion of nonresponders additionally exhibited low normalized T-cell clonal expansion. CD8+ T cells were the subset that, on average, had more expanded clones than CD4+.

Some clones are missing from TCRdb's copy, which holds only in-frame ones; the method was immunoSEQ multiplex PCR. The sample shows about 57,000 clones, over 80% of them seen only once. This material consisted of CD4+ or CD8+ T cells sorted from blood, taken in a trial of the OX40 agonist ivuxolimab. The chain recombines TRBV7-9 with TRBJ1-1; D is unresolved. This TCR derives from an adult with an advanced solid tumor such as melanoma, head and neck, liver or kidney cancer. CDR3 coding DNA: TGTGCCAGCAGCCTAGACGATTACACTGAAGCTTTCTTT. The encoded protein is CASSLDDYTEAFF. The full variable domain, rest sourced from reference TRBV7-9 and TRBJ1-1, is DTGVSQNPRHKITKRGQNVTFRCDPISEHNRLYWYRQTLGQGPEFLTYFQNEAQLEKSRLLSDRFSAERPKGSFSTLEIQRTEQGDSAMYLCASSLDDYTEAFFGQGTRLTVV.